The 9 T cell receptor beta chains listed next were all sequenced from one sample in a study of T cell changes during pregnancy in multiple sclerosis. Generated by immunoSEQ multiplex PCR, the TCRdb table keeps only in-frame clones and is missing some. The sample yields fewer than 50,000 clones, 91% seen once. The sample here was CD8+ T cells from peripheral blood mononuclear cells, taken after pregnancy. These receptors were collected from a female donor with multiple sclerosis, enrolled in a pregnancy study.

This CDR3 is CAWSVRIGGRNTGELFF. CDR3 sequence (DNA): TGTGCCTGGAGTGTACGGATTGGGGGCCGGAACACCGGGGAGCTGTTTTTT. The chain carries TRBV30 and TRBJ2-2, with D possibly being TRBD1 (6 bases). There are 17 residues in the CDR3. Trimming took 0 bases from V and 1 from J, leaving 15 bases between them. CDR1 is GTSNPN, CDR2 SVGIG, per germline (reference sequence).

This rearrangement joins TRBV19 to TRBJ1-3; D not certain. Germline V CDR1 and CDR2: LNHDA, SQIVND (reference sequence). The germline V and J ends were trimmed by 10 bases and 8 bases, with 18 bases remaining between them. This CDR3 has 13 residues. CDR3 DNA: TGTGCCAAGCGAGGGTTACTGTTTGACACCATATATTTT. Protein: CAKRGLLFDTIYF.

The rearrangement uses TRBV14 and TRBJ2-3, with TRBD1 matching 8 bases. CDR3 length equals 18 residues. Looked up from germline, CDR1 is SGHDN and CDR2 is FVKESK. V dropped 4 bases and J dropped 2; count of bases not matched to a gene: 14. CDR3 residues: CASSRGNSGTGPTDTQYF. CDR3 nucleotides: TGTGCCAGCAGCCGCGGAAATTCCGGGACAGGACCCACAGATACGCAGTATTTT.

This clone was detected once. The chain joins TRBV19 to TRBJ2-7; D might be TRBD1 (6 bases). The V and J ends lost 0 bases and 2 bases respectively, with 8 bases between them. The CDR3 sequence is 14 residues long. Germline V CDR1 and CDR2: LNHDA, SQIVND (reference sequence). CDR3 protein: CASSIDTGTYEQYF. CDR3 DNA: TGTGCCAGTAGTATAGATACAGGGACCTACGAGCAGTACTTC.

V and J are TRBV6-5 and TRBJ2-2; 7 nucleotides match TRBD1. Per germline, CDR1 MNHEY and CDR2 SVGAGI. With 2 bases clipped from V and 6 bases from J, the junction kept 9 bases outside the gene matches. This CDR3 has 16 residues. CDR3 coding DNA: TGTGCCAGCAGTTACCGGGGACAGTATAATCCCGGGGAGCTGTTTTTT. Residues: CASSYRGQYNPGELFF.

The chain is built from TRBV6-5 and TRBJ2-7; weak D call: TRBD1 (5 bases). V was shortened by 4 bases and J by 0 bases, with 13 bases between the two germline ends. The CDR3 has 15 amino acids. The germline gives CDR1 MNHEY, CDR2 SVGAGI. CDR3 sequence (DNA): TGTGCCAGCAGTTTAGGGGTGTTTGGCTCCTACGAGCAGTACTTC. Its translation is CASSLGVFGSYEQYF.

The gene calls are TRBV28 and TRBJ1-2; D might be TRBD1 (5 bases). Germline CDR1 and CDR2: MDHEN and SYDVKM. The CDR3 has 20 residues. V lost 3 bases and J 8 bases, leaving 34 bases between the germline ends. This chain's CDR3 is CASSFLNAFSFPQGPVGYTF. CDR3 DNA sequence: TGTGCCAGCAGTTTTCTCAACGCCTTCTCATTTCCTCAGGGTCCTGTGGGCTACACCTTC.

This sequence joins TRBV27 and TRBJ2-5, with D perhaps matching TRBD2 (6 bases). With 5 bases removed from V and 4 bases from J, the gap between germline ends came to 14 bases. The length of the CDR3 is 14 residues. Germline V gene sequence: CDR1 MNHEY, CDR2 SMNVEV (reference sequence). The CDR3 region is CASSGGLDLETQYF. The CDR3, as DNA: TGTGCCAGCAGTGGGGGACTGGATTTAGAGACCCAGTACTTC.

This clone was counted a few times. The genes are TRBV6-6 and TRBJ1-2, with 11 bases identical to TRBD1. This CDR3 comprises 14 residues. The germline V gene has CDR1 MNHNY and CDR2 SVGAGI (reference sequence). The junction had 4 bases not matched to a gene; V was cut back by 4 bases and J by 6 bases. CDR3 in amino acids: CASSWTGGVDGYTF. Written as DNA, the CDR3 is TGTGCCAGCAGTTGGACAGGGGGCGTCGATGGCTACACCTTC.